Each of the 28 T cell receptor beta chains below was sequenced from the same sample in a study of glioma-infiltrating T cells after dendritic cell vaccination. The table came from immunoSEQ multiplex PCR; TCRdb's copy has only in-frame clones and leaves some out. The data contain over 70,000 clones, roughly 82% of them singletons. The sample in question was blood, obtained before dendritic cell vaccination. All receptors derive from a human donor with glioblastoma.

V is TRBV7-2 and J is TRBJ2-3; unclear D gene. This CDR3 is 15 amino acids long. The germline gives CDR1 SGHTA, CDR2 FQGNSA. V was cut by 1 base and J by 2 bases, with 10 bases left in between. The CDR3 bases are TGTGCCAGCAGCTTAGGGCGACACCCCACAGATACGCAGTATTTT. It encodes CASSLGRHPTDTQYF.

V usage is TRBV18 and J usage is TRBJ2-3; D is perhaps TRBD2 (7 bases). The CDR3 contains 15 residues. The V end was cut by 6 bases, the J end by 4 bases, with 17 bases between. Germline-derived CDR1 and CDR2 are KGHSH and LQKENI. This CDR3 reads CASSPTGGLPDTQYF. The CDR3 DNA reads TGTGCCAGCTCGCCGACGGGGGGCCTCCCAGATACGCAGTATTTT.

The J gene is TRBJ2-4, the V gene TRBV19, with TRBD2 as a possible D gene (6 bases). This CDR3 is 18 amino acids long. V shed 7 bases and J shed 1 base, with 23 bases lying between them. CDR1 and CDR2 from the germline V gene are LNHDA and SQIVND (reference sequence). CDR3 bases: TGTGCCAGTATCCCGGGTGGAGGGGCCGCATTGGCCAAAAACATTCAGTACTTC. Its protein product is CASIPGGGAALAKNIQYF. The whole variable domain, filled in from reference TRBV19 and TRBJ2-4, reads DGGITQSPKYLFRKEGQNVTLSCEQNLNHDAMYWYRQDPGQGLRLIYYSQIVNDFQKGDIAEGYSVSREKKESFPLTVTSAQKNPTAFYLCASIPGGGAALAKNIQYFGAGTRLSVL.

This clone showed up just once. The V call is TRBV7-2, the J call TRBJ1-2; D call uncertain. Germline CDR1 and CDR2: SGHTA and FQGNSA. Trimming took 8 bases from V and 2 from J, leaving 15 bases between them. CDR3 length: 14 residues. CDR3 residues: CASSVIATNYGYTF. In DNA form, the CDR3 reads TGTGCCAGCTCGGTGATCGCCACGAACTATGGCTACACCTTC.

The J gene is TRBJ2-1, the V gene TRBV7-9; possible D gene TRBD2, 5 bases. The CDR3 has 15 residues. The V gene's germline CDR1 is SEHNR and CDR2 FQNEAQ (reference sequence). The V end was cut by 9 bases, the J end by 0 bases, with 15 bases between. CDR3 loop: CASLSGISSYNEQFF. The CDR3 nucleotides read TGTGCCAGTCTATCGGGGATTAGCTCCTACAATGAGCAGTTCTTC.

The chain joins TRBV6-5 to TRBJ2-2; the D gene is possibly TRBD1 (6 bases). Germline V gene sequence: CDR1 MNHEY, CDR2 SVGAGI. The length of the CDR3 is 16 residues. Trimming removed 0 bases at V and 2 bases at J, with 10 bases between. The CDR3: CASSYSGRGNTGELFF. DNA for the CDR3: TGTGCCAGCAGTTACTCGGGCAGGGGAAACACCGGGGAGCTGTTTTTT.

The J gene is TRBJ1-1, the V gene TRBV7-2, with a possible D match to TRBD1 (5 bases). Germline CDR1 is SGHTA and CDR2 is FQGNSA. The CDR3 extends over 12 amino acids. Deletions cut 5 bases from V and 7 bases from J, with 11 bases between. This CDR3 reads CASSPHRLEAFF. The CDR3 coding sequence is TGTGCCAGCAGCCCCCACAGGCTTGAAGCTTTCTTT.

This clone turned up a few times. This sequence joins TRBV15 and TRBJ1-5; D perhaps matches TRBD1 (6 bases). The germline V and J ends were trimmed by 0 bases and 7 bases, with 16 bases remaining between them. The germline CDR1 and CDR2 sequences are LNHNV and YYDKDF (reference sequence). The CDR3 sequence is 16 residues long. The CDR3 loop reads CATSRDLAQGRQPQHF. The CDR3 nucleotides are TGTGCCACCAGCAGAGATCTTGCCCAGGGGCGCCAGCCCCAGCATTTT. The full variable domain, in which reference TRBV15 and TRBJ1-5 provide the parts outside the CDR3, is DAMVIQNPRYQVTQFGKPVTLSCSQTLNHNVMYWYQQKSSQAPKLLFHYYDKDFNNEADTPDNFQSRRPNTSFCFLDIRSPGLGDTAMYLCATSRDLAQGRQPQHFGDGTRLSIL.

V and J are TRBV5-4 and TRBJ2-7; a possible D gene is TRBD1 (6 bases). This CDR3 spans 15 amino acids. CDR1 and CDR2 from the germline V gene are SGHNT and YYREEE (reference sequence). V shed 3 bases and J shed 2 bases, with 15 bases lying between them. The CDR3, as DNA: TGTGCCAGCAGCTCCAACCCGACAGGAACCTACGAGCAGTACTTC. It encodes CASSSNPTGTYEQYF.

The chain links TRBV6-1 to TRBJ2-1, with D unresolved. The CDR3 loop spans 12 amino acids. Germline V gives CDR1 MNHNS, CDR2 SASEGT. V lost 6 bases and J lost 5, with 8 bases in between. Here the CDR3 reads CASSDFDNEQFF. The CDR3 DNA reads TGTGCCAGCAGCGACTTCGACAATGAGCAGTTCTTC.

This clone is labeled as medium-sized (0.01 to 0.1%). The genes are TRBV18 and TRBJ2-7, with 8 bases that match TRBD1. Unmatched junction bases numbered 7, after V lost 0 bases and J lost 3 bases. The CDR3 has 16 residues. Germline loops: CDR1 KGHSH, CDR2 LQKENI. CDR3 in amino acids: CASSPPAPGGSYEQYF. As DNA, the CDR3 is TGTGCCAGCTCACCACCCGCCCCAGGGGGCAGCTACGAGCAGTACTTC.

The CDR3 spells CASSRIAGENTGELFF. CDR3 DNA sequence: TGTGCCAGCAGCCGTATAGCGGGGGAGAACACCGGGGAGCTGTTTTTT. The chain employs TRBV4-2 and TRBJ2-2, with 9 bases that match TRBD2. Germline CDR1 and CDR2: LGHNA and YNFKEQ. This CDR3 has 16 residues. J gave up 1 base and V 4 bases, and 4 bases lay outside the gene matches.

V gene TRBV5-1 combines with J gene TRBJ1-1; maybe TRBD1 (6 bases). The CDR3 has 18 residues. V lost 0 bases and J lost 1, with 19 bases in between. CDR1 and CDR2 (germline): SGHRS, YFSETQ. DNA for the CDR3: TGCGCCAGCAGCTTGGCAGCCCGGGGGGCGAGGTGGAACACTGAAGCTTTCTTT. It encodes CASSLAARGARWNTEAFF.

This clone was counted once. The chain has TRBV2 and TRBJ2-2; 12 positions agree with TRBD2. The ends lost 3 bases at V and 1 base at J; junction bases unmatched: 6. This CDR3 has 18 residues. Germline-derived CDR1 and CDR2 are SNHLY and FYNNEI. The CDR3 loop is CASSDHLAGGVNTGELFF. In nucleotides, the CDR3 is TGTGCCAGCAGTGACCACCTAGCGGGGGGGGTGAACACCGGGGAGCTGTTTTTT.

V and J are TRBV5-1 and TRBJ2-2; 12 bases align to TRBD2. The CDR3 sequence is 17 residues long. The germline CDR1 and CDR2 sequences are SGHRS and YFSETQ. The junction had 10 bases not matched to a gene; V was cut back by 3 bases and J by 7 bases. CDR3 amino acids: CASSSRLAGGLSGELFF. The CDR3 coding sequence is TGCGCCAGCAGCTCGCGCCTAGCGGGGGGGCTCAGCGGGGAGCTGTTTTTT.

The gene calls are TRBV6-6 and TRBJ1-2, with D maybe TRBD1 (6 bases). Per the germline V gene, CDR1 is MNHNY and CDR2 is SVGAGI (reference sequence). The germline V and J ends were trimmed by 6 bases and 1 base, with 12 bases remaining between them. The CDR3 is made up of 14 amino acids. CDR3 protein: CASRHRDNNYGYTF. CDR3 nucleotides: TGTGCCAGCAGGCACCGGGACAATAACTATGGCTACACCTTC.

The rearrangement joins TRBV6-5 to TRBJ2-3; 9 nucleotides line up with TRBD1. Germline V gene sequence: CDR1 MNHEY, CDR2 SVGAGI. This CDR3 spans 12 amino acids. V shed 6 bases and J 6 bases; nucleotides not matched to a gene: 1. CDR3 bases: TGTGCCAGCAGGGGACAGGGCGATACGCAGTATTTT. It encodes CASRGQGDTQYF.

This chain joins TRBV4-2 and TRBJ2-5; 7 bases agree with TRBD2. The CDR3 length is 15 residues. Germline CDR1 LGHNA, CDR2 YNFKEQ. The trim removed 4 bases at V and 0 bases at J, leaving 5 bases unmatched. The CDR3 loop reads CASSPRLADQETQYF. The CDR3, as DNA: TGTGCCAGCAGCCCAAGGCTAGCGGACCAAGAGACCCAGTACTTC.

The chain joins TRBV5-6 to TRBJ2-3; 7 bases agree with TRBD2. The ends lost 6 bases at V and 2 bases at J; junction bases unmatched: 9. Germline loops: CDR1 SGHDT, CDR2 YYEEEE. CDR3 length: 15 amino acids. DNA of the CDR3: TGTGCCAGCACCCTGACTACTAGCGACACAGATACGCAGTATTTT. The encoded protein is CASTLTTSDTDTQYF.

In nucleotides, the CDR3 is TGTGCCAGCTCACCGGGGACAGGGGTATCGGAATATAGCTACACCTTC. Residues: CASSPGTGVSEYSYTF. The V call is TRBV18, the J call TRBJ1-2; 10 nucleotides agree with TRBD1. The CDR3 is made up of 16 amino acids. The junction had 13 bases not matched to a gene; V was cut back by 3 bases and J by 9 bases. The germline V gene encodes CDR1 KGHSH and CDR2 LQKENI.

The chain is built from TRBV7-7 and TRBJ2-5; possibly TRBD2 for D (6 bases). This CDR3 contains 14 residues. Germline loops: CDR1 SSHAT, CDR2 FNYEAQ (reference sequence). Trimming left V 5 bases short and J 4 bases short, with 14 bases between. CDR3 nucleotides: TGTGCCAGCAGCGACGATAGCGGAGCAGAGACCCAGTACTTC. It yields the protein CASSDDSGAETQYF.

This chain uses TRBV7-6 with TRBJ2-7, with TRBD1 identical over 7 bases. Trimming cost V 4 bases and J 9 bases; bases outside gene matches: 6. Germline V gene data show CDR1 as SGHVS and CDR2 as FNYEAQ. The CDR3 has 12 residues. CDR3 in DNA: TGTGCCAGCAGCTCGAGACAGGGAGTGCAGTACTTC. It codes for CASSSRQGVQYF.

The chain carries TRBV25-1 and TRBJ2-1; D ambiguous. CDR1 MGHDK and CDR2 SYGVNS come from the germline V gene. CDR3 length equals 15 residues. Trimming cost V 4 bases and J 0 bases, with 10 bases left between them. CDR3 region: CASSVLDFSYNEQFF. The CDR3 DNA reads TGTGCCAGCAGTGTGCTAGATTTCTCCTACAATGAGCAGTTCTTC.

This chain links TRBV25-1 with TRBJ1-1; 9 bases agree with TRBD1. The J segment lost 11 bases and the V segment lost 6 bases, leaving 7 bases of the junction unmatched. Per germline, CDR1 MGHDK and CDR2 SYGVNS. CDR3 length equals 12 residues. DNA of the CDR3: TGTGCCAGCAGAGGACAGGGGACAAGGGCTTTCTTT. Translation: CASRGQGTRAFF.

V usage is TRBV6-5 and J usage is TRBJ2-7, with a weak D call TRBD1 (6 bases). CDR3 length equals 14 residues. Trimming cost V 5 bases and J 1 base, with 12 bases left between them. Germline V gene sequence: CDR1 MNHEY, CDR2 SVGAGI. For the CDR3, the DNA is TGTGCCAGCAGTCTACGGACAGAATCCTACGAGCAGTACTTC. This codes for CASSLRTESYEQYF.

As DNA, the CDR3 is TGTGCCAGCAGCACCGGGACTGCCGGATCCTACGAGCAGTACGTC. It encodes CASSTGTAGSYEQYV. The chain employs TRBV7-9 and TRBJ2-7, with D possibly TRBD2 on 6 matching bases. Looked up from germline, CDR1 is SEHNR and CDR2 is FQNEAQ (reference sequence). The CDR3 is made up of 15 amino acids. Trimming took 5 bases from V and 1 from J, leaving 15 bases between them.

CDR3 sequence: CASSEFASGYTF. DNA of the CDR3: TGTGCCAGCAGTGAATTTGCTAGTGGCTACACCTTC. The chain recombines TRBV6-5 with TRBJ1-2; D gene ambiguous. The germline gives CDR1 MNHEY, CDR2 SVGAGI. V was trimmed by 5 bases and J by 7 bases, leaving 11 bases between them. The CDR3 consists of 12 residues.

This CDR3 is CASSERPGQYNEQFF. DNA of the CDR3: TGTGCCAGCAGTGAAAGGCCAGGTCAATACAATGAGCAGTTCTTC. The genes are TRBV6-1 and TRBJ2-1; D gene unclear. Germline V gives CDR1 MNHNS, CDR2 SASEGT. The CDR3 totals 15 residues. Trimming cost V 2 bases and J 4 bases, with 12 bases left between them.